This T cell receptor beta chain is drawn from a study of T cell responses to AZD1222 COVID-19 vaccine. Data came from immunoSEQ multiplex PCR; TCRdb stores just in-frame clones and leaves some out. The data show about 120,000 clones, 80% to 90% seen once. Regarding this clone: Its antigen is undetermined.

Germline CDR1 and CDR2: SGHTA and FQGNSA. The trim removed 1 base at V and 8 bases at J, leaving 12 bases unmatched. CDR3 length: 18 residues. General study points: In a largely white British group with more females than males, clonal diversity was possibly underestimated.

Researchers grouped second doses given at about 4 or about 12 weeks into one pool. Sequencing was performed on peripheral blood, taken 28 days after the second AZD1222 dose. The J gene is TRBJ2-4, the V gene TRBV7-2, with 12 bases lining up with TRBD1. The clonotype was recovered from an adult who received the AZD1222 COVID-19 vaccine. In DNA, the CDR3 is TGTGCCAGCAGCTTAGTTCCCGGCCGGGACAGGGGGCGGGACATTCAGTACTTC. It yields the protein CASSLVPGRDRGRDIQYF.